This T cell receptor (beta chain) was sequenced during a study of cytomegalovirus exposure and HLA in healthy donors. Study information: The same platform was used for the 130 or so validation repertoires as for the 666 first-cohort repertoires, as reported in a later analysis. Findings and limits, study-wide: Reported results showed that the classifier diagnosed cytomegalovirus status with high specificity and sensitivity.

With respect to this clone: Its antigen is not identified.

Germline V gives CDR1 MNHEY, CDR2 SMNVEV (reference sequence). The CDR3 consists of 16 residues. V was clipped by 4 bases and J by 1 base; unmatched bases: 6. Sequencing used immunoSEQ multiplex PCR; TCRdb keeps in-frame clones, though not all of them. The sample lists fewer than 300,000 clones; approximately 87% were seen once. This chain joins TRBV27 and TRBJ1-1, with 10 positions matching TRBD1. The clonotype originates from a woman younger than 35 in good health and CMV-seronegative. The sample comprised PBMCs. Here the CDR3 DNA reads TGTGCCAGCAGTTCCAGGGGGACAGGGGCGAACACTGAAGCTTTCTTT. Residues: CASSSRGTGANTEAFF.